This entry lists 20 T cell receptor beta chains sequenced from one sample in a study of blood T cell repertoires in COVID-19. Profiled with immunoSEQ multiplex PCR; TCRdb holds only in-frame clones, not every one. The profile shows approximately 110,000 clones, about nine tenths of them singletons. Sequencing was performed on peripheral blood. The receptors originated from a woman aged 50 to 60 with acute or convalescent COVID-19.

The chain uses TRBV7-9 and TRBJ1-2; the D is unclear. CDR1 and CDR2 from the germline V gene are SEHNR and FQNEAQ (reference sequence). V was pared by 5 bases and J by 4 bases, with 14 bases between. There are 14 residues in the CDR3. This chain's CDR3 is CASSPAERIYGYTF. CDR3 bases: TGTGCCAGCAGCCCCGCCGAGCGAATCTATGGCTACACCTTC.

V gene TRBV24-1 combines with J gene TRBJ2-3, with TRBD1 identical over 8 bases. Trimming removed 5 bases from V and 1 base from J; junction bases left unmatched: 1. CDR1 and CDR2 from the germline V gene are KGHDR and SFDVKD. CDR3 length: 14 residues. The CDR3 region is CATSVTGGTDTQYF. The CDR3 region has the DNA TGTGCCACCAGTGTGACAGGGGGCACAGATACGCAGTATTTT.

This sequence joins TRBV6-5 and TRBJ1-1; TRBD1 matches 7 bases. J lost 6 bases, V lost 6 bases, and 10 bases had no gene match. The CDR3 is 14 amino acids. Germline-derived CDR1 and CDR2 are MNHEY and SVGAGI. As DNA, the CDR3 is TGTGCCAGCAGAGACCAGGGGGTCCCCCCTGAAGCTTTCTTT. As protein: CASRDQGVPPEAFF.

The rearrangement links TRBV30 to TRBJ1-1; 7 bases are shared with TRBD1. The CDR3 has 15 residues. The germline CDR1 and CDR2 sequences are GTSNPN and SVGIG (reference sequence). With 4 bases clipped from V and 0 bases from J, the junction kept 8 bases outside the gene matches. The CDR3 loop reads CAWNGPGGMNTEAFF. For the CDR3, the DNA is TGTGCCTGGAACGGTCCAGGGGGGATGAACACTGAAGCTTTCTTT.

The V gene is TRBV27, the J gene TRBJ2-7; 7 nucleotides line up with TRBD1. V lost 5 bases to trimming and J lost 3 bases; unmatched junction nucleotides: 13. This CDR3 spans 16 amino acids. The germline gives CDR1 MNHEY, CDR2 SMNVEV (reference sequence). This CDR3 reads CASSPRHRGSNYEQYF. The CDR3 bases are TGTGCCAGCAGTCCCAGACACAGGGGATCGAACTACGAGCAGTACTTC.

This clone was seen more than once but under ten times. This sequence joins TRBV24-1 and TRBJ1-2; 9 nucleotides match TRBD1. Germline loops: CDR1 KGHDR, CDR2 SFDVKD. The V gene end was trimmed by 4 bases and the J gene end by 4 bases; junction bases not matched to a gene: 9. The CDR3 has 16 amino acids. The CDR3 coding sequence is TGTGCCACCAGTGACACGGGACAGGGAACGGGCTATGGCTACACCTTC. This encodes CATSDTGQGTGYGYTF.

J is TRBJ1-2 and V is TRBV24-1; the match to TRBD1 covers 9 bases. Germline CDR1 reads KGHDR; CDR2 reads SFDVKD. The V gene end was trimmed by 3 bases and the J gene end by 3 bases; junction bases not matched to a gene: 1. The CDR3 covers 14 residues. Written as DNA, the CDR3 is TGTGCCACCAGTGATACAGGGGGCGACTATGGCTACACCTTC. Its translation is CATSDTGGDYGYTF.

The genes are TRBV5-4 and TRBJ2-3; 7 nucleotides agree with TRBD1. Germline V lookup: CDR1 SGHNT, CDR2 YYREEE (reference sequence). The ends lost 4 bases at V and 4 bases at J; junction bases unmatched: 9. The CDR3 is 15 residues long. CDR3: CASSRSGQLSDTQYF. The CDR3 region has the DNA TGTGCCAGCAGCCGATCGGGACAGCTTTCAGATACGCAGTATTTT.

The chain links TRBV20-1 to TRBJ2-7, with 10 positions matching TRBD2. Trimming at V came to 3 bases and at J to 0 bases, leaving 8 bases not matched to a gene. Germline V gene sequence: CDR1 DFQATT, CDR2 SNEGSKA (reference sequence). The CDR3 is made up of 16 amino acids. CDR3 in amino acids: CSASTSGKTSSYEQYF. DNA for the CDR3: TGCAGTGCTAGTACTAGCGGGAAAACCAGCTCCTACGAGCAGTACTTC.

The chain recombines TRBV5-6 with TRBJ2-3; 10 bases fit TRBD2. Germline loops: CDR1 SGHDT, CDR2 YYEEEE. After removal of 5 bases from V and 4 bases from J, the junction contained 10 bases not matched to a gene. The CDR3 extends over 16 amino acids. CDR3 in amino acids: CASRGTSDFIADTQYF. DNA of the CDR3: TGTGCCAGCAGGGGGACTAGCGACTTCATCGCAGATACGCAGTATTTT.

The J gene is TRBJ2-1, the V gene TRBV27; 8 positions agree with TRBD1. This CDR3 is 14 amino acids long. The V segment lost 5 bases and the J segment 10 bases; nucleotides outside the gene matches: 10. Germline V lookup: CDR1 MNHEY, CDR2 SMNVEV (reference sequence). CDR3 loop: CASSPSRTGWEQFF. The CDR3, as DNA: TGTGCCAGCAGTCCATCTAGGACAGGGTGGGAGCAGTTCTTC.

Here the CDR3 reads CASSARDRGYFEKLFF. The DNA for the CDR3 is TGTGCCAGTAGCGCCCGGGACAGGGGATATTTCGAAAAACTGTTTTTT. The chain couples TRBV19 to TRBJ1-4; 10 bases line up with TRBD1. The CDR3 is made up of 16 amino acids. Losses at the gene ends were 6 bases for V and 8 bases for J; bases not matched to a gene: 12. Germline CDR1 is LNHDA and CDR2 is SQIVND (reference sequence).

CDR3 region: CASSPGREGTGNTIYF. CDR3 bases: TGCGCCAGCAGTCCCGGCAGGGAGGGGACTGGAAACACCATATATTTT. The rearrangement uses TRBV10-1 and TRBJ1-3; D possibly corresponds to TRBD1 (5 bases). The ends were cut back, 5 bases at V and 2 bases at J, with 16 bases in the middle. Per the germline V gene, CDR1 is WNHNN and CDR2 is SYGVQD (reference sequence). The CDR3 loop spans 16 amino acids.

This rearrangement joins TRBV3-1 (or the pseudogene TRBV3-2) to TRBJ1-2; D is unresolved. With 1 base removed from V and 5 bases from J, the gap between germline ends came to 8 bases. Per the germline V gene, CDR1 is LGHDT and CDR2 is YNNKEL (reference sequence). The CDR3 length is 13 residues. CDR3 sequence reads: CASSQGLPYGYTF. CDR3 bases: TGTGCCAGCAGCCAAGGACTTCCGTATGGCTACACCTTC.

The chain couples TRBV6-5 to TRBJ1-6, with 7 bases that match TRBD1. CDR1 is MNHEY and CDR2 is SVGAGI in the germline V gene. This CDR3 spans 15 amino acids. J lost 10 bases, V lost 4 bases, and 10 bases had no gene match. The CDR3 sequence is CASSSRQGVRSPLHF. CDR3 DNA: TGTGCCAGCAGTTCCCGACAGGGAGTGCGATCACCCCTCCACTTT.

In this sample, this clone turned up a few times. V gene TRBV18 combines with J gene TRBJ1-5, with TRBD1 as a possible D gene (6 bases). The CDR3 covers 16 residues. Deletions cut 5 bases from V and 0 bases from J, with 14 bases between. Germline V gene lookup returns CDR1 KGHSH and CDR2 LQKENI. CDR3 sequence: CASSSQGPNSNQPQHF. The CDR3 DNA follows: TGTGCCAGCTCATCGCAGGGGCCCAATAGCAATCAGCCCCAGCATTTT.

The V gene is TRBV30, the J gene TRBJ1-6; TRBD1 is a possible D gene (6 bases). V was shortened by 0 bases and J by 3 bases, with 12 bases between the two germline ends. The V gene's germline CDR1 is GTSNPN and CDR2 SVGIG (reference sequence). This CDR3 spans 16 amino acids. CDR3 residues: CAWSVTGHFYNSPLHF. The CDR3, as DNA: TGTGCCTGGAGTGTAACGGGACATTTCTATAATTCACCCCTCCACTTT.

The genes are TRBV27 and TRBJ1-2, with 8 bases matching TRBD1. Per germline, CDR1 MNHEY and CDR2 SMNVEV (reference sequence). CDR3 length equals 14 residues. With V trimmed by 4 bases and J by 8 bases, 9 bases remained unmatched. CDR3 sequence: CASSSGQGAWGYTF. The CDR3 DNA is TGTGCCAGCAGTTCAGGGCAGGGGGCTTGGGGCTACACCTTC.

This chain uses TRBV27 with TRBJ2-1; D is ambiguous. Trimming left V 6 bases short and J 0 bases short, with 12 bases between. Germline-derived CDR1 and CDR2 are MNHEY and SMNVEV (reference sequence). The CDR3 has 15 residues. The CDR3 DNA follows: TGTGCCAGCAGCTCAGCGCTGAGCTCCTACAATGAGCAGTTCTTC. It specifies CASSSALSSYNEQFF.

V usage is TRBV29-1 and J usage is TRBJ1-2; D is perhaps TRBD1 (5 bases). Germline V CDR1 and CDR2: SQVTM, ANQGSEA. Trimming removed 5 bases from V and 5 bases from J, with 12 bases in between. The CDR3 totals 12 residues. CDR3 nucleotide sequence: TGCAGCGTTCGTAGGACACCGTATGGCTACACCTTC. Translating gives CSVRRTPYGYTF.